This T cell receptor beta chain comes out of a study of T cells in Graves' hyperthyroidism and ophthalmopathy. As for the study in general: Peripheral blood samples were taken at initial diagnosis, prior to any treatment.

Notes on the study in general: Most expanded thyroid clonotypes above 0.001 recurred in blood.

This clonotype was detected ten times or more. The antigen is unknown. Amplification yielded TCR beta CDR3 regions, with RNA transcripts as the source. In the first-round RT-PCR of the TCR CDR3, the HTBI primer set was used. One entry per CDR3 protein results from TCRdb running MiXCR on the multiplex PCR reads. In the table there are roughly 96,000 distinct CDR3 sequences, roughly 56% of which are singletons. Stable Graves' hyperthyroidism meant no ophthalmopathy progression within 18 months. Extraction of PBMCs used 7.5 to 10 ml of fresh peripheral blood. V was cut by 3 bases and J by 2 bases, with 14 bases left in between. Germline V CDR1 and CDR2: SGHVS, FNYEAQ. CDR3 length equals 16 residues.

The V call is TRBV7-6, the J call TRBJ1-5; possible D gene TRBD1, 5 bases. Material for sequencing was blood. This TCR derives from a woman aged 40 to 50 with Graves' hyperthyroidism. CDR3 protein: CASSLLARGGNQPQHF. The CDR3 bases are TGTGCCAGCAGCTTGTTGGCTCGGGGCGGCAATCAGCCCCAGCATTTT. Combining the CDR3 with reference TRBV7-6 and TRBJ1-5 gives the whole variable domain GAGVSQSPRYKVTKRGQDVALRCDPISGHVSLYWYRQALGQGPEFLTYFNYEAQQDKSGLPNDRFSAERPEGSISTLTIQRTEQRDSAMYRCASSLLARGGNQPQHFGDGTRLSIL.